There are a few counts of the clone carrying this TCR beta chain. Under the authors' procedure: The assay estimated nucleated cells by amplifying reference gene primers. Data came from immunoSEQ multiplex PCR; TCRdb stores just in-frame clones and leaves some out. The V and J calls and clone size come from that table; D and trimming were worked out from the DNA. The sample has some 69,000 clones, 79% seen once; the top ten hold about 17%. From germline, CDR1 is SGHNT and CDR2 YENEEA. Trimming left V 4 bases short and J 0 bases short, with 11 bases between. This CDR3 is 15 amino acids long. The sample comes from a study of blood T cell repertoires in COVID-19. Study-level information: Material from acute and convalescent COVID-19 was sourced from the United States, Italy and Spain. T cells, B-cell-depleted T cells, or PBMCs provided the cDNA or gDNA that served as material.

The V call is TRBV11-3, the J call TRBJ2-3, with a weak D call TRBD2 (6 bases). Source material: peripheral blood. The source is a man aged 55 to 70 with acute or convalescent COVID-19. DNA for the CDR3: TGTGCCAGCAGCTCGGGACTTTATAGCACAGATACGCAGTATTTT. Translation: CASSSGLYSTDTQYF. The entire variable domain, with the rest obtained from reference TRBV11-3 and TRBJ2-3, is as follows: EAGVVQSPRYKIIEKKQPVAFWCNPISGHNTLYWYLQNLGQGPELLIRYENEEAVDDSQLPKDRFSAERLKGVDSTLKIQPAELGDSAVYLCASSSGLYSTDTQYFGPGTRLTVL.